The entry that follows covers one T cell receptor beta chain sequence. Its target is not known. Trimming cost V 5 bases and J 6 bases, with 7 bases left between them. CDR3 length: 12 residues. CDR1 and CDR2 (germline): MNHEY, SMNVEV (reference sequence). Investigators excluded patients with uncontrolled infection, other autoimmune disease, pregnancy or lactation. Each 10 ml fresh peripheral blood draw supplied the PBMCs. The entry originates in a study of T cells in Graves' hyperthyroidism and ophthalmopathy. As for the study in general: Blood from the periphery was taken at initial diagnosis, before any treatment. The study, taken as a whole, reports: The blood repertoire included most of the expanded thyroid clonotypes above 0.001.

RNA transcripts served as the template for amplifying TCR beta CDR3 regions. HTBI primers were used for first-round RT-PCR of the TCR CDR3. TCRdb fed the multiplex PCR reads into MiXCR, producing one record per CDR3 protein. Among 500,000 to 800,000 distinct CDR3 sequences, around 15% were seen once, and the ten largest hold approximately 13%. The sample comprised blood. The receptor comes from a woman in her fifties or sixties with Graves' ophthalmopathy. V is TRBV27 and J is TRBJ2-2; D is unclear. CDR3 coding DNA: TGTGCCAGCAGTCGTAGTGCCGGGGAGCTGTTTTTT. Encoded protein: CASSRSAGELFF.